This T cell receptor (beta chain) was recorded in a study of blood T cell repertoires in COVID-19. Study as a whole: PBMCs, B-cell-depleted T cells, or T cells provided the cDNA or gDNA that made up the material.

J gave up 6 bases and V 3 bases, and 7 bases lay outside the gene matches. Germline-derived CDR1 and CDR2 are KGHDR and SFDVKD. This CDR3 is 15 amino acids long. In the original analysis: For nucleated cells, counts were estimated from reference gene primer amplification. Profiled with immunoSEQ multiplex PCR; TCRdb holds only in-frame clones, not every one. V, J and clone size derive from that table, while D and trimming were established from the DNA sequence. The repertoire consists of over 200,000 clones, with about nine tenths occurring once and the leading ten covering about 2.5%. This clonotype originated in a woman in her 40s with acute COVID-19. Sample: PBMCs or T cells enriched from blood (not recorded which). V gene TRBV24-1 combines with J gene TRBJ2-3; 8 bases map to TRBD2. In DNA form, the CDR3 reads TGTGCCACCAGTGATCTTCGGGGGGGCCAGGATACGCAGTATTTT. This sequence encodes CATSDLRGGQDTQYF.